There are a few counts of the clone carrying this T cell receptor beta chain. No antigen is known for it. This record comes from a study of T cell repertoires in cytomegalovirus infection. About the research overall: Indications of both CMV infection and matching HLA type were provided by public TCR beta signatures. Points from the study as a whole: Based on cumulative public TCR beta family frequency, carriers of CMV plus the relevant HLA were identified. Ex vivo responses were dominated by HLA-C-restricted CMV-specific TCR beta clonotypes.

The CDR3 extends over 13 amino acids. Trimming took off 7 bases at V and 3 bases at J, with 13 bases between the two ends. Germline CDR1 reads MNHNS; CDR2 reads SASEGT. TCRdb analysed the reads with MiXCR anew, one entry per CDR3 protein. The sample yields hundreds of thousands of distinct CDR3 sequences, approximately 10% seen once. Source material: PBMCs. This receptor was obtained from a human donor in good health (CMV status not recorded). Some clones in this sample may be carry-over from other donors' samples. The chain links TRBV6-1 to TRBJ2-7; D perhaps matches TRBD2 (5 bases). CDR3 region: CASNLAPHYEQYF. The CDR3 nucleotides are TGTGCCAGCAACTTAGCGCCCCACTACGAGCAGTACTTC.